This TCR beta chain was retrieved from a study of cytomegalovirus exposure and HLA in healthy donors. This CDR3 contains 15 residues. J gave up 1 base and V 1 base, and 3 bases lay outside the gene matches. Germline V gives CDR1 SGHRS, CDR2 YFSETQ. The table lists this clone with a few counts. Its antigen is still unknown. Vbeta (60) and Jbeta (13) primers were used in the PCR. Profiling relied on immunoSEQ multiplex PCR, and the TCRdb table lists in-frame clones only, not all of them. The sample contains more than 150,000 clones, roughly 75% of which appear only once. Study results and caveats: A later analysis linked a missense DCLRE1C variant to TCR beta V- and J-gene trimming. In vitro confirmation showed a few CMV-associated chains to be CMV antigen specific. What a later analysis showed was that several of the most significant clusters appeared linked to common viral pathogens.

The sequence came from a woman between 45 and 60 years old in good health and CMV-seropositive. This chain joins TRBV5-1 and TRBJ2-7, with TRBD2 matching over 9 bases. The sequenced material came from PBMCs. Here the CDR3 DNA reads TGCGCCAGCAGCTTGACTAGCGGGTCTTCCTACGAGCAGTACTTC. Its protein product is CASSLTSGSSYEQYF.